This T cell receptor (beta chain) was identified during a study of T cells in Graves' hyperthyroidism and ophthalmopathy. Study findings and constraints: Blood also contained most expanded thyroid clonotypes above 0.001. Ophthalmopathy onset followed model prediction by a median approximately seven months.

Germline CDR1 and CDR2: MNHEY and SMNVEV (reference sequence). Trimming took 6 bases from V and 8 from J, leaving 10 bases between them. The CDR3 sequence is 12 residues long. Amplification of TCR beta CDR3 regions used RNA as the template. Initially, a first-round RT-PCR of the TCR CDR3 employed the HTBI primer set. TCRdb redid the calling of the multiplex PCR reads with MiXCR, one entry per CDR3 protein. In the table there are over 200,000 distinct CDR3 sequences, roughly 15% of which are singletons. The sample holds many counts of this clonotype. Antigen specificity is unknown. Newly diagnosed hyperthyroidism, duration under 2 months, in patients aged 18 to 65. Isolation of PBMCs was performed on 8.5 to 10 ml fresh peripheral blood.

The gene calls are TRBV27 and TRBJ2-2, with unresolved D. The sample comprised blood. The receptor was isolated from a woman between 40 and 55 years old with Graves' hyperthyroidism that later progressed to Graves' ophthalmopathy. CDR3 amino acids: CASRRQAGELFF. The CDR3 DNA reads as TGTGCCAGCAGACGTCAGGCAGGGGAGCTGTTTTTT.